Described below is a single T cell receptor (beta chain) sequence and its context. Its target is unknown. The data derive from a study of identical twins. V shed 0 bases and J 0 bases; nucleotides not matched to a gene: 1. Germline V lookup: CDR1 WNHNN, CDR2 SYGVQD (reference sequence). The CDR3 contains 16 residues. There were only healthy Caucasians among the donors. TCRdb re-called the 5' RACE reads through MiXCR, storing one row per CDR3 protein. This table holds about 530,000 distinct CDR3 sequences, around 15% found once. General study findings and limits: The abundant beta clonotypes from cord blood had fewer insertions, and memory repertoires had none of this. Excess twin sharing in beta out-of-frame sequences was weaker.

These sequences were also reported in another study, on yellow fever vaccine responses in identical twins.

This sequence joins TRBV10-1 and TRBJ2-5; TRBD2 agrees at 10 bases. The sample comprised CD4+ T cells sorted from blood. This TCR came from a woman between 18 and 30 years old in good health. CDR3 region: CASSESSGGDQETQYF. The DNA for the CDR3 is TGCGCCAGCAGTGAGTCCAGCGGGGGGGACCAAGAGACCCAGTACTTC.